The present entry profiles one TCR beta chain with its context. For the second PCR, which ran for about 7 to 11 cycles, a sample-barcoded 5' primer and a J-beta primer mix were used. TCRdb ran MiXCR on the 5' RACE reads and lists one entry per CDR3 protein. The data contain roughly 1,100,000 distinct CDR3 sequences, less than 25% of them singletons. This record comes from a study of blood T cells in healthy people across ages. There are 17 residues in the CDR3. In germline, CDR1 is LGHNA, CDR2 YSLEER. V gave up 0 bases and J gave up 7 bases, with 19 bases separating them. This sample also belongs to another study, concerning T cells of mothers and their children. That publication notes: The donors comprised several children and their three healthy Caucasian mothers.

The sequenced sample consisted of blood. The genes are TRBV4-3 and TRBJ2-1, with D perhaps TRBD2 (7 bases). This sequence was found in a girl aged 2-10 years in good health. The CDR3 is CASSQEFVGGALNEQFF. The CDR3 DNA sequence: TGCGCCAGCAGCCAAGAATTCGTGGGGGGGGCCCTAAATGAGCAGTTCTTC.